This T cell receptor (beta chain) was recorded in a study of shared clonotypes between healthy human individuals. Overall study context: Per donor, three plates held CD4 naive cells, three held CD4 memory, two held CD8 naive and one held CD8 memory. Study-wide results and limits: Rarefaction showed that sequencing of sorted subsets was incomplete (despite large depth).

This CDR3 has 14 residues. Trimming stripped 0 bases from V and 2 bases from J, with 5 bases between. CDR1 and CDR2 from the germline V gene are SGDLS and YYNGEE. Sequencing was performed with immunoSEQ multiplex PCR; in TCRdb, only in-frame clones are kept and a portion is missing. Of 2.3 million or so clones in the sample, about 92% were seen once. Healthy adults negative for HIV, lacking recent acute infections or vaccinations, served as donors. Naive CD45RA+ and memory CD45RA-negative subsets were split from CD4+ cells. In the case of this clone: The antigen is undetermined.

The sequence derives from a young man in good health. Some clones in this sample may be carry-over from other donors' samples. Sequenced sample: naive CD4+ T cells from PBMCs. The subset is: CD45RA+ positively selected. The rearrangement links TRBV9 to TRBJ2-2; D not certain. The DNA of the CDR3 is TGTGCCAGCAGCGTAGCTATCAACACCGGGGAGCTGTTTTTT. This translates into CASSVAINTGELFF.